The 27 T cell receptor beta chains listed next were all sequenced from one sample in a study of beta chain features in type 1 diabetes. Expressed TCRB transcripts were sequenced after all isolated RNA was converted to cDNA. The protocol was immunoSEQ multiplex PCR, while the TCRdb copy is restricted to in-frame clones and leaves out a portion. The table records around 280,000 clones, roughly 8% of them present only once. Material: central memory CD4+ T cells from blood. These receptors originate from a woman under 30 in good health.

This clone has more than one count but fewer than ten. Other DNA sequences in this specimen translate into the identical CDR3. This sequence joins TRBV4-1 and TRBJ2-1, with 7 bases matching TRBD1. The junction had 2 bases not matched to a gene; V was cut back by 1 base and J by 5 bases. The CDR3 spans 14 residues. The germline V gene encodes CDR1 MGHRA and CDR2 YSYEKL. The CDR3 region has the DNA TGCGCCAGCAGCCAAGGGGACAGAGACAATGAGCAGTTCTTC. Translated: CASSQGDRDNEQFF.

This clone was found a few times. V usage is TRBV7-2 and J usage is TRBJ2-1; 9 nucleotides line up with TRBD1. This CDR3 is 17 amino acids long. The junction had 9 bases not matched to a gene; V was cut back by 4 bases and J by 2 bases. Germline V lookup: CDR1 SGHTA, CDR2 FQGNSA. CDR3 residues: CASSSSGTGRAYNEQFF. In DNA form, the CDR3 reads TGTGCCAGCAGCTCGTCCGGGACAGGGAGGGCCTACAATGAGCAGTTCTTC. The complete variable domain, with remaining parts taken from reference TRBV7-2 and TRBJ2-1, reads GAGVSQSPSNKVTEKGKDVELRCDPISGHTALYWYRQSLGQGLEFLIYFQGNSAPDKSGLPSDRFSAERTGGSVSTLTIQRTQQEDSAVYLCASSSSGTGRAYNEQFFGPGTRLTVL.

The chain has TRBV7-2 and TRBJ2-1; TRBD1 matches 7 bases. The CDR3 is made up of 15 amino acids. The germline V gene has CDR1 SGHTA and CDR2 FQGNSA. With V trimmed by 0 bases and J by 9 bases, 8 bases remained unmatched. CDR3 protein: CASSLAWVGGREQFF. In DNA form, the CDR3 reads TGTGCCAGCAGCTTAGCCTGGGTAGGGGGCCGTGAGCAGTTCTTC.

CDR3 nucleotides: TGTGCCAGCAGTCCCCTCCCCCGGGCCAAAGGGGATCAGCCCCAGCATTTT. The encoded protein is CASSPLPRAKGDQPQHF. The rearrangement links TRBV27 to TRBJ1-5; tentative D call: TRBD1 (5 bases). The CDR3 totals 17 residues. The V end was cut by 5 bases, the J end by 5 bases, with 22 bases between. The germline CDR1 and CDR2 sequences are MNHEY and SMNVEV (reference sequence).

The chain has TRBV7-2 and TRBJ2-5; D is ambiguous. The CDR3 totals 14 residues. The V end was cut by 5 bases, the J end by 1 base, with 11 bases between. Germline lookup yields CDR1 SGHTA and CDR2 FQGNSA. CDR3 DNA: TGTGCCAGCAGCCCATCCGTCAGCCAAGAGACCCAGTACTTC. Its protein product is CASSPSVSQETQYF.

In its sample, this clone was seen a few times. The CDR3 bases are TGCAGCGTTGTAGACAGTGGAGAAAAACTGTTTTTT. It codes for CSVVDSGEKLFF. The gene calls are TRBV29-1 and TRBJ1-4, with a possible D match to TRBD1 (5 bases). Germline assignment: CDR1 SQVTM and CDR2 ANQGSEA. CDR3 length: 12 residues. The V gene lost 4 bases and the J gene lost 8 bases, with 11 bases spanning the gap.

This clone was counted between two and nine times. The rearrangement links TRBV6-5 to TRBJ2-1, with a tentative D call TRBD1 (5 bases). The CDR3 has 15 residues. The germline V gene has CDR1 MNHEY and CDR2 SVGAGI. Between the trimmed V and J ends, which lost 6 bases and 7 bases, there was a span of 19 bases. CDR3 DNA sequence: TGTGCCAGCAGGTGGGGCCAGGGTGGGTTAAATGAGCAGTTCTTC. Its translation is CASRWGQGGLNEQFF.

This clone was observed many times. The chain links TRBV5-1 to TRBJ1-5, with 9 bases that match TRBD1. The CDR3 sequence is 15 residues long. Germline V gene sequence: CDR1 SGHRS, CDR2 YFSETQ. After removal of 0 bases from V and 5 bases from J, the junction contained 3 bases not matched to a gene. The DNA for the CDR3 is TGCGCCAGCAGCTTGGAGGGACAGGGTGATCAGCCCCAGCATTTT. The encoded protein is CASSLEGQGDQPQHF.

The chain has TRBV4-1 and TRBJ1-2; D is unclear. The CDR3 covers 13 residues. V was pared by 5 bases and J by 2 bases, with 9 bases between. Germline CDR1 is MGHRA and CDR2 is YSYEKL. The CDR3: CASSIQANYGYTF. CDR3 in DNA: TGCGCCAGCAGCATACAAGCGAACTATGGCTACACCTTC.

In this sample, this clone turned up a few times. For the CDR3, the DNA is TGTGCCATCAGTGAGTCGAAGGGGGGGCTTCACTATGGCTACACCTTC. Translating it yields CAISESKGGLHYGYTF. The chain links TRBV10-3 to TRBJ1-2, with a tentative D call TRBD1 (6 bases). The V end was cut by 0 bases, the J end by 3 bases, with 14 bases between. Germline CDR1 ENHRY, CDR2 SYGVKD. The CDR3 has 16 residues.

V and J are TRBV4-1 and TRBJ1-1; possibly TRBD1 for D (6 bases). This CDR3 contains 19 residues. V lost 2 bases and J lost 0, with 22 bases in between. Germline values: CDR1 MGHRA, CDR2 YSYEKL. Written as DNA, the CDR3 is TGCGCCAGCAGCCAACCCCCTCCCGGGGGCACGGAAATGAACACTGAAGCTTTCTTT. Translated, it gives CASSQPPPGGTEMNTEAFF.

This clone was counted between two and nine times. The chain is built from TRBV7-3 and TRBJ2-1, with 12 bases lining up with TRBD2. In germline, CDR1 is SGHTA, CDR2 FQGTGA. CDR3 length: 18 residues. The ends lost 4 bases at V and 5 bases at J; junction bases unmatched: 12. The CDR3 coding sequence is TGTGCCAGCAGCTCCTTGACTAGCGGGAGCGTCTATGACAATGAGCAGTTCTTC. The encoded protein is CASSSLTSGSVYDNEQFF.

The rearrangement joins TRBV12-1 to TRBJ2-6; TRBD1 is taken as the D call from the table, unchecked against the DNA. TRBV12-1 counts as a pseudogene. CDR3 length: 15 residues. The DNA for the CDR3 is TGTGCCAGCAGCCTAACAGGGAGTGGGGCCAACGTCCTGACTTTC. Encoded protein: CASSLTGSGANVLTF.

This chain connects TRBV12-5 to TRBJ2-5; TRBD1 is a possible D gene (6 bases). The CDR3 length is 17 residues. V lost 0 bases, J lost 4 bases, and 18 bases lay in between. Germline V gene lookup returns CDR1 LGHNT and CDR2 FRNRAP. The CDR3 DNA reads as TGTGCTAGTGGTTTGGTAATTTCCATTGCAGGGGCAGAGACCCAGTACTTC. As protein: CASGLVISIAGAETQYF.

Note on this clone: The sample has other DNA sequences that encode this CDR3 too. V gene TRBV15 combines with J gene TRBJ2-5, with D unresolved. CDR1 and CDR2 from the germline V gene are LNHNV and YYDKDF (reference sequence). This CDR3 contains 14 residues. Trimming cost V 0 bases and J 2 bases, with 7 bases left between them. CDR3 residues: CATSRDQGQETQYF. CDR3 in DNA: TGTGCCACCAGCAGAGATCAAGGGCAAGAGACCCAGTACTTC.

V gene TRBV7-2 combines with J gene TRBJ2-3; no definite D call. V was cut by 3 bases and J by 6 bases, with 10 bases left in between. Germline CDR1 reads SGHTA; CDR2 reads FQGNSA. The CDR3 is 13 residues long. The chain's CDR3 is CASSFARRDTQYF. Written as DNA, the CDR3 is TGTGCCAGCAGCTTCGCGAGAAGGGATACGCAGTATTTT.

The sample holds a few counts of this clone. The rearrangement joins TRBV7-3 to TRBJ2-3; the D gene is possibly TRBD2 (6 bases). The CDR3 has 13 residues. V shed 5 bases and J shed 5 bases, with 11 bases lying between them. Germline V gene lookup returns CDR1 SGHTA and CDR2 FQGTGA. The DNA for the CDR3 is TGTGCCAGCAGCCCCCCGGGAGTAGATACGCAGTATTTT. Encoded protein: CASSPPGVDTQYF.

The table lists this clone with a few counts. The J gene is TRBJ1-5, the V gene TRBV29-1; D is unclear. CDR1 SQVTM and CDR2 ANQGSEA come from the germline V gene. V gave up 3 bases and J gave up 7 bases, with 13 bases separating them. This CDR3 contains 13 residues. In nucleotides, the CDR3 is TGCAGCGTTGAGTCGGGGTTCGGGCAGCCCCAGCATTTT. Protein product: CSVESGFGQPQHF.

This clone was found a few times. CDR3 coding DNA: TGTGCCAGCAGTCGATGGCTATTAGGGGATACCTCTGATGGCTACACCTTC. Translated: CASSRWLLGDTSDGYTF. This chain joins TRBV7-8 and TRBJ1-2; TRBD1 might be the D (5 bases). The CDR3 runs 17 residues. V was clipped by 6 bases and J by 6 bases, with 26 bases between them. Germline V gene lookup returns CDR1 SGHVS and CDR2 FQNEAQ.

This chain connects TRBV18 to TRBJ2-7, with 10 bases lining up with TRBD1. This CDR3 is built from 14 residues. The germline CDR1 and CDR2 sequences are KGHSH and LQKENI. J was trimmed by 7 bases and V by 6 bases; bases with no gene match: 9. The CDR3 loop is CASSQGQGIGEQYV. For the CDR3, the DNA is TGTGCCAGCTCGCAGGGACAGGGGATTGGAGAGCAGTACGTC.

This clone was counted a few times. The chain recombines TRBV6-6 with TRBJ2-7; unclear D gene. The V end lost 2 bases, the J end lost 4 bases, and 6 bases lay between the germline ends. The germline V gene encodes CDR1 MNHNY and CDR2 SVGAGI (reference sequence). CDR3 length: 12 residues. Written as DNA, the CDR3 is TGTGCCAGCAGTTACCCTTCGTACGAGCAGTACTTC. The encoded protein is CASSYPSYEQYF.

This clone was seen a handful of times. The gene calls are TRBV5-4 and TRBJ2-1, with TRBD2 identical over 9 bases. CDR3 length: 14 amino acids. With 2 bases clipped from V and 15 bases from J, the junction kept 12 bases outside the gene matches. Per the germline V gene, CDR1 is SGHNT and CDR2 is YYREEE (reference sequence). Here the CDR3 reads CASSFAGGVWSGFF. CDR3 nucleotide sequence: TGTGCCAGCAGCTTTGCGGGAGGGGTATGGAGTGGGTTCTTC.

Turning to this clone: Other DNA sequences from this sample encode an identical CDR3 as well. This chain links TRBV5-4 with TRBJ2-3; D is undetermined. V was cut by 3 bases and J by 2 bases, with 7 bases left in between. Germline assignment: CDR1 SGHNT and CDR2 YYREEE (reference sequence). The CDR3 loop spans 13 amino acids. The CDR3 bases are TGTGCCAGCAGCTCGGACCTCACAGATACGCAGTATTTT. It specifies CASSSDLTDTQYF. Supplemented by reference TRBV5-4 and TRBJ2-3, the full variable domain reads ETGVTQSPTHLIKTRGQQVTLRCSSQSGHNTVSWYQQALGQGPQFIFQYYREEENGRGNFPPRFSGLQFPNYSSELNVNALELDDSALYLCASSSDLTDTQYFGPGTRLTVL.

This clone was found a few times. The chain has TRBV7-8 and TRBJ2-7, with a possible D match to TRBD1 (5 bases). V lost 3 bases, J lost 2 bases, and 8 bases lay in between. The CDR3 is made up of 13 amino acids. The germline CDR1 and CDR2 sequences are SGHVS and FQNEAQ. The CDR3 DNA reads TGTGCCAGCAGCTTCGACAGAGCCTACGAGCAGTACGTC. Translated: CASSFDRAYEQYV.

The chain has TRBV29-1 and TRBJ2-6; a possible D gene is TRBD2 (6 bases). The CDR3 has 13 amino acids. The V end was cut by 6 bases, the J end by 0 bases, with 6 bases between. The germline V gene has CDR1 SQVTM and CDR2 ANQGSEA. The CDR3 nucleotides are TGCAGCGTCGGGAGCTCTGGGGCCAACGTCCTGACTTTC. Protein product: CSVGSSGANVLTF.

The chain employs TRBV28 and TRBJ2-3, with a tentative D call TRBD2 (6 bases). V was shortened by 8 bases and J by 2 bases, with 14 bases between the two germline ends. The CDR3 contains 14 residues. The germline gives CDR1 MDHEN, CDR2 SYDVKM. The CDR3 DNA sequence: TGTGCCAGCGGAGGGGCGGGACTCACAGATACGCAGTATTTT. It is translated as CASGGAGLTDTQYF.

This clone appeared many times. The DNA of the CDR3 is TGTGCCAGCAGCTTGGGGGTTTACGAGCAGTACTTC. Protein sequence: CASSLGVYEQYF. V usage is TRBV11-2 and J usage is TRBJ2-7; D could derive from TRBD1 or TRBD2 (5 bases each). Looked up from germline, CDR1 is SGHAT and CDR2 is FQNNGV. CDR3 length: 12 amino acids. The V and J ends lost 3 bases and 4 bases respectively, with 7 bases between them.